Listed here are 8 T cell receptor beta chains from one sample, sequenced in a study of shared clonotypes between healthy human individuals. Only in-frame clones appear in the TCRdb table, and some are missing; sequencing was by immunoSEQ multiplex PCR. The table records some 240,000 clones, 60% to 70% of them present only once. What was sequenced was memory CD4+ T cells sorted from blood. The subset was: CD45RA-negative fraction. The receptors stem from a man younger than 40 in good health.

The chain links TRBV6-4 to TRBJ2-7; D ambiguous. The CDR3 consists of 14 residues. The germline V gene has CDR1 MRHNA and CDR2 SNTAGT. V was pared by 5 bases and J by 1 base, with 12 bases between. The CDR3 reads CASSPVGRSYEQYF. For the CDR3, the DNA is TGTGCCAGCAGTCCAGTGGGCAGATCCTACGAGCAGTACTTC.

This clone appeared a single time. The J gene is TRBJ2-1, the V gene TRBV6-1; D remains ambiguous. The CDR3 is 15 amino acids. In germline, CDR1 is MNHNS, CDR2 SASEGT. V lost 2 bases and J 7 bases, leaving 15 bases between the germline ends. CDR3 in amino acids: CASSELPYPENEQFF. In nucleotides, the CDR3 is TGTGCCAGCAGTGAACTCCCGTACCCAGAAAATGAGCAGTTCTTC.

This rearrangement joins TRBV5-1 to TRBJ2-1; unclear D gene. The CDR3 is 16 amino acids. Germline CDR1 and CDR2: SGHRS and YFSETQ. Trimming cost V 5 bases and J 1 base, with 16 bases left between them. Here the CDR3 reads CASRESLTRSYNEQFF. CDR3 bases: TGCGCCAGCAGGGAGTCACTGACCCGATCCTACAATGAGCAGTTCTTC.

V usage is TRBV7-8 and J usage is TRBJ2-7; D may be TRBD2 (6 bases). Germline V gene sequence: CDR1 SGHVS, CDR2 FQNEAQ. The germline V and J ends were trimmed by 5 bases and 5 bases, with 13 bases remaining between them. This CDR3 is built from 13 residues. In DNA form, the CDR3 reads TGTGCCAGCAGCATAGATAGCGGAGACGAGCAGTACTTC. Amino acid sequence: CASSIDSGDEQYF.

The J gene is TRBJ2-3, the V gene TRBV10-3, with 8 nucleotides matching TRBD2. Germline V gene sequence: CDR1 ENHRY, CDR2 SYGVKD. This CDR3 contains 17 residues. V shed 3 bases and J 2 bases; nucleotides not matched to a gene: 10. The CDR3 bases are TGTGCCATCAGTGATGGGGTGGGCGGGAGGACCACAGATACGCAGTATTTT. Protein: CAISDGVGGRTTDTQYF.

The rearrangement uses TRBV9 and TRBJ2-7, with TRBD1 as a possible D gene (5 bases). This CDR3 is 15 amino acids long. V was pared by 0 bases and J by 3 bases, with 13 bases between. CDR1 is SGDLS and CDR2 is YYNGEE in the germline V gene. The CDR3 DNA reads TGTGCCAGCAGCGTAGGGGTCCTACAGGACTACGAGCAGTACTTC. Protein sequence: CASSVGVLQDYEQYF.

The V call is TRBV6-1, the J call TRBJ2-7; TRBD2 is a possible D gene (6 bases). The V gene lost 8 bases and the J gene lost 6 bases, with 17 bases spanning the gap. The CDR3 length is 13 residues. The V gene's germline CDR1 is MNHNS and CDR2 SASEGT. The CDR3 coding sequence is TGTGCCAGCGCTCAAGCACGGCGGGGCGAGCAGTACTTC. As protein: CASAQARRGEQYF.

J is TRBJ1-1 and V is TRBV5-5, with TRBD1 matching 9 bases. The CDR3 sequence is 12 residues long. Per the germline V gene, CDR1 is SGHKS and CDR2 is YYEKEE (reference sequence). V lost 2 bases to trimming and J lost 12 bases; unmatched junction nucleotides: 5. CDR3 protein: CASSLGTGRTFF. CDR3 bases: TGTGCCAGCAGCTTAGGGACAGGGAGGACTTTCTTT.